Listed here is a single T cell receptor beta chain. One end of the junction fails to match germline, which may point to a read error. Germline-derived CDR1 and CDR2 are LGHDT and YNNKEL (reference sequence). This CDR3 is built from 15 residues. TCR beta libraries were built with iRepertoire HTBI primers and Arm-PCR of CDR3 regions. TCRdb recomputed calls from the multiplex PCR reads with MiXCR, one row per CDR3 protein. The repertoire consists of roughly 250,000 distinct CDR3 sequences, with 15% to 20% occurring once and the leading ten covering 11% to 15%. The data derive from a study of regulatory T cells in long-lasting Graves disease. Sample time point: newly diagnosed GD, antithyroid drugs for less than 3 months. From PBMCs, RNA was extracted and then used to make the TCR library. These records were also assigned to another study, of T cells in Graves' hyperthyroidism and ophthalmopathy.

This receptor was obtained from a woman aged 25 to 39 with Graves disease. This specimen was peripheral blood mononuclear cells (PBMCs), taken at new diagnosis, from a patient treated with antithyroid drugs. V and J are TRBV3-1 and TRBJ1-3, with D perhaps TRBD1 (6 bases). The CDR3 DNA is TGTGCCAGCAGCCCCGGGACAAGGTTTTTGGACACCATATATTTC. Its protein product is CASSPGTRFLDTIYF. The entire variable domain, with the rest obtained from reference TRBV3-1 and TRBJ1-3, is as follows: DTAVSQTPKYLVTQMGNDKSIKCEQNLGHDTMYWYKQDSKKFLKIMFSYNNKELIINETVPNRFSPKSPDKAHLNLHINSLELGDSAVYFCASSPGTRFLDTIYFGEGSWLTVV.